The 29 T cell receptor beta chains reported below all come from one sample, sequenced in a study of OX40 agonist ivuxolimab in advanced cancers. Generated by immunoSEQ multiplex PCR, the TCRdb table keeps only in-frame clones and is missing some. The profile shows about 69,000 clones, approximately 80% of them singletons. This sample comprised CD4+ or CD8+ T cells sorted from blood, obtained in a trial of the OX40 agonist ivuxolimab. These receptors were collected from an adult with an advanced solid tumor such as melanoma, head and neck, liver or kidney cancer.

The chain carries TRBV19 and TRBJ1-5, with TRBD1 as a possible D gene (6 bases). This CDR3 region has 13 residues. V gave up 7 bases and J gave up 5 bases, with 12 bases separating them. CDR1 and CDR2 (germline): LNHDA, SQIVND (reference sequence). DNA of the CDR3: TGTGCCAGTACCCCACAGGGTCATCAGCCCCAGCATTTT. This encodes CASTPQGHQPQHF.

This clone has just a few counts. The rearrangement links TRBV5-1 to TRBJ1-1, with D tentatively TRBD1 (6 bases). Between the trimmed V and J ends, which lost 3 bases and 5 bases, there was a span of 17 bases. The CDR3 has 15 residues. Germline V gene sequence: CDR1 SGHRS, CDR2 YFSETQ. The CDR3 region is CASSYAGGGGTEAFF. CDR3 DNA: TGCGCCAGCAGCTATGCGGGAGGGGGTGGTACTGAAGCTTTCTTT.

The rearrangement uses TRBV5-1 and TRBJ2-7; a weak D match, TRBD1 (6 bases). V lost 4 bases to trimming and J lost 0 bases, with 14 bases between them. This CDR3 region has 15 residues. Germline V lookup: CDR1 SGHRS, CDR2 YFSETQ. The CDR3 DNA follows: TGCGCCAGCAGCCCGACGGACAGTTTCTCCTACGAGCAGTACTTC. This codes for CASSPTDSFSYEQYF.

The rearrangement uses TRBV6-6 and TRBJ2-1, with 7 bases matching TRBD1. V dropped 0 bases and J dropped 0; count of bases not matched to a gene: 2. The CDR3 length is 16 residues. Germline-derived CDR1 and CDR2 are MNHNY and SVGAGI (reference sequence). CDR3 in DNA: TGTGCCAGCAGTTACTCGAGGGGGCGCTCCTACAATGAGCAGTTCTTC. Translated: CASSYSRGRSYNEQFF.

This chain links TRBV4-1 with TRBJ2-1; 8 nucleotides align to TRBD2. This CDR3 region has 13 residues. V dropped 3 bases and J dropped 8; count of bases not matched to a gene: 3. Germline CDR1 MGHRA, CDR2 YSYEKL. The CDR3 DNA reads as TGCGCCAGCAGCCAGGGACTAGGAGATGAGCAGTTCTTC. It codes for CASSQGLGDEQFF.

This clone occurred many times. The CDR3 bases are TGTGCCTGGAGAGGGGGTCCACTACTAAACAATGAGCAGTTCTTC. Encoded protein: CAWRGGPLLNNEQFF. J is TRBJ2-1 and V is TRBV30, with D possibly TRBD1 on 6 matching bases. Germline loops: CDR1 GTSNPN, CDR2 SVGIG (reference sequence). CDR3 length: 15 residues. Between the trimmed V and J ends, which lost 3 bases and 5 bases, there was a span of 17 bases.

This chain joins TRBV27 and TRBJ1-1, with 7 nucleotides matching TRBD1. J was trimmed by 6 bases and V by 6 bases; bases with no gene match: 13. The CDR3 is 15 amino acids. CDR1 is MNHEY and CDR2 is SMNVEV in the germline V gene (reference sequence). The CDR3 sequence is CASSRSGQQVSEAFF. The CDR3 DNA reads as TGTGCCAGCAGCCGGTCGGGACAGCAAGTCTCTGAAGCTTTCTTT.

The rearrangement links TRBV21-1 to TRBJ1-2. TRBV21-1 counts as a pseudogene. This CDR3 comprises 15 residues. The CDR3 nucleotides read TGTGCCAGCAGCAAAGGTGGGGGTCCTAACTATGGCTACACCTTC. Its protein is CASSKGGGPNYGYTF.

This clone was detected once. Germline and junction disagree at one end, which may indicate a read error. The chain recombines TRBV7-7 with TRBJ2-2; no definite D call. Germline values: CDR1 SSHAT, CDR2 FNYEAQ (reference sequence). The CDR3 loop spans 14 amino acids. The CDR3 bases are TGTGCTAGCAGCAACCAGGTATCCGCCGGGGAGCTGTTTTTT. It yields the protein CASSNQVSAGELFF.

As regards this clone: This could be a read error, since a much larger clone is one nucleotide away. The chain employs TRBV28 and TRBJ2-7; 7 bases agree with TRBD1. Germline-derived CDR1 and CDR2 are MDHEN and SYDVKM. CDR3 length: 14 amino acids. The CDR3 loop is CVSRPYRGSYEQYF. In DNA, the CDR3 is TGTGTCAGCAGGCCCTACAGGGGATCCTACGAGCAGTACTTC. The complete variable domain, with remaining parts taken from reference TRBV28 and TRBJ2-7, reads DVKVTQSSRYLVKRTGEKVFLECVQDMDHENMFWYRQDPGLGLRLIYFSYDVKMKEKGDIPEGYSVSREKKERFSLILESASTNQTSMYLCVSRPYRGSYEQYFGPGTRLTVT.

The genes are TRBV4-2 and TRBJ1-3, with D hard to call. Germline values: CDR1 LGHNA, CDR2 YNFKEQ. CDR3 length: 14 amino acids. The germline V and J ends were trimmed by 2 bases and 4 bases, with 9 bases remaining between them. The CDR3 here is CASSQLEAGNTIYF. The CDR3 nucleotides read TGTGCCAGCAGCCAATTGGAGGCCGGAAACACCATATATTTT.

The chain recombines TRBV5-5 with TRBJ2-7; perhaps TRBD1 as D (6 bases). This CDR3 has 14 residues. The V gene's germline CDR1 is SGHKS and CDR2 YYEKEE (reference sequence). V was clipped by 4 bases and J by 2 bases, with 13 bases between them. The CDR3 sequence is CASSPESGAYEQYF. The CDR3 DNA is TGTGCCAGCAGCCCGGAGTCAGGGGCCTACGAGCAGTACTTC.

The V and J genes are TRBV18 and TRBJ1-1; D not certain. The germline V and J ends were trimmed by 3 bases and 0 bases, with 11 bases remaining between them. CDR1 is KGHSH, CDR2 LQKENI, per germline. This CDR3 is 15 amino acids long. DNA of the CDR3: TGTGCCAGCTCACCGCCGGGAGCCTTGAACACTGAAGCTTTCTTT. Residues: CASSPPGALNTEAFF.

The chain links TRBV7-6 to TRBJ2-7, with D possibly being TRBD1 (6 bases). With 2 bases removed from V and 3 bases from J, the gap between germline ends came to 11 bases. Germline V gene sequence: CDR1 SGHVS, CDR2 FNYEAQ. The CDR3 has 14 amino acids. CDR3 in amino acids: CASSLQQGNYEQYF. In nucleotides, the CDR3 is TGTGCCAGCAGCTTACAACAGGGAAACTACGAGCAGTACTTC.

This chain connects TRBV27 to TRBJ2-3; D gene uncertain. The CDR3 length is 17 residues. V was cut by 3 bases and J by 0 bases, with 16 bases left in between. Germline V gene data show CDR1 as MNHEY and CDR2 as SMNVEV (reference sequence). CDR3 nucleotides: TGTGCCAGCAGTTTGAACCCCCCTCTAGGGAGCACAGATACGCAGTATTTT. Protein product: CASSLNPPLGSTDTQYF.

The chain combines TRBV6-7 with TRBJ2-7, with TRBD1 identical over 12 bases. Being an ORF, TRBV6-7 has a function that is uncertain. After removal of 0 bases from V and 7 bases from J, the junction contained 7 bases not matched to a gene. The CDR3 has 16 amino acids. The CDR3 DNA sequence: TGTGCCAGCAGTTACTCCCCCGGGACAGGGGGCGAAGAGCAGTACTTC. Protein sequence: CASSYSPGTGGEEQYF.

DNA of the CDR3: TGTGCCAGCAGAGGGACCCGAGGAGGTAATGAGCAGTTCTTC. Its translation: CASRGTRGGNEQFF. This chain joins TRBV6-1 and TRBJ2-1; D possibly uses TRBD1 or TRBD2 (5 bases each). The germline V and J ends were trimmed by 6 bases and 7 bases, with 16 bases remaining between them. Germline V gives CDR1 MNHNS, CDR2 SASEGT. The CDR3 is 14 amino acids.

This clone was detected once. The rearrangement joins TRBV6-4 to TRBJ1-2, with 7 bases fitting TRBD1. The germline gives CDR1 MRHNA, CDR2 SNTAGT. The length of the CDR3 is 16 residues. V was clipped by 6 bases and J by 3 bases; unmatched bases: 13. The CDR3 reads CASRRTPGRGDYGYTF. CDR3 sequence (DNA): TGTGCCAGCAGGAGAACCCCGGGCAGGGGGGACTATGGCTACACCTTC.

The chain's CDR3 is CASSEDRGSYNEQFF. The CDR3 region has the DNA TGTGCCAGCAGTGAAGACAGGGGCTCCTACAATGAGCAGTTCTTC. The chain employs TRBV6-1 and TRBJ2-1; 7 bases are shared with TRBD1. The V and J ends lost 1 base and 0 bases, in that order; junction bases with no gene match: 0. This CDR3 has 15 amino acids. Germline V gene lookup returns CDR1 MNHNS and CDR2 SASEGT.

The chain is built from TRBV19 and TRBJ1-1; D is perhaps TRBD1 (6 bases). Germline V gene lookup returns CDR1 LNHDA and CDR2 SQIVND (reference sequence). The CDR3 is 13 residues long. Trimming removed 5 bases from V and 3 bases from J, with 10 bases in between. The CDR3 region has the DNA TGTGCCAGTAGTGCAGACAGGTACACTGAAGCTTTCTTT. This sequence encodes CASSADRYTEAFF.

This clone was seen only a few times. This rearrangement joins TRBV7-9 to TRBJ2-5; 8 positions agree with TRBD2. V was clipped by 5 bases and J by 3 bases; unmatched bases: 5. Germline lookup yields CDR1 SEHNR and CDR2 FQNEAQ (reference sequence). This CDR3 spans 14 amino acids. The CDR3 reads CASSPRTSKETQYF. The DNA of the CDR3 is TGTGCCAGCAGCCCTCGGACTAGCAAAGAGACCCAGTACTTC.

V gene TRBV9 combines with J gene TRBJ2-3; 11 bases fit TRBD1. This CDR3 is built from 17 residues. The V segment lost 1 base and the J segment 6 bases; nucleotides outside the gene matches: 10. CDR1 is SGDLS and CDR2 is YYNGEE in the germline V gene. CDR3 nucleotides: TGTGCCAGCAGCGTAACGCCCGGGACAGGGGGTTGGGATACGCAGTATTTT. This gives the protein CASSVTPGTGGWDTQYF. Filled out from reference TRBV9 and TRBJ2-3, the complete variable domain reads DSGVTQTPKHLITATGQRVTLRCSPRSGDLSVYWYQQSLDQGLQFLIQYYNGEERAKGNILERFSAQQFPDLHSELNLSSLELGDSALYFCASSVTPGTGGWDTQYFGPGTRLTVL.

The chain couples TRBV7-8 to TRBJ1-1, with no clear D. Germline V CDR1 and CDR2: SGHVS, FQNEAQ. This CDR3 contains 13 residues. V lost 1 base to trimming and J lost 10 bases, with 13 bases between them. The CDR3 protein is CASSLDARMSAFF. CDR3 in DNA: TGTGCCAGCAGCTTAGATGCCAGGATGTCAGCTTTCTTT.

The chain links TRBV5-1 to TRBJ2-3; 11 nucleotides line up with TRBD2. The CDR3 loop spans 18 amino acids. The V gene end was trimmed by 2 bases and the J gene end by 4 bases; junction bases not matched to a gene: 12. Germline CDR1 SGHRS, CDR2 YFSETQ. CDR3 sequence: CASSLGQTTSGRSDTQYF. DNA of the CDR3: TGCGCCAGCAGCTTAGGGCAAACTACTAGCGGGAGATCAGATACGCAGTATTTT.

For the CDR3, the DNA is TGTGCCAGCAGTCCGGGACTAGCGGGAGGGCTCGAGCAGTACTTC. Protein: CASSPGLAGGLEQYF. The V call is TRBV28, the J call TRBJ2-7; 16 bases map to TRBD2. The CDR3 length is 15 residues. V shed 5 bases, J shed 6 bases, and the junction held 4 bases outside the gene matches. Germline V CDR1 and CDR2: MDHEN, SYDVKM.

The count of this clone is one. The chain has TRBV21-1 and TRBJ2-2; the table's TRBD1 call for D was not verified on the DNA. TRBV21-1 is an annotated pseudogene. The CDR3 runs 17 residues. CDR3 in DNA: TGTGCCAGCAGCAAAGAGGTTAGGGGCTCTGACACCGGGGAGCTGTTTTTT. This codes for CASSKEVRGSDTGELFF.

This clone was seen just once. J is TRBJ2-3 and V is TRBV4-1; TRBD2 matches 8 bases. CDR3 length equals 16 residues. Germline CDR1 reads MGHRA; CDR2 reads YSYEKL. Losses at the gene ends were 4 bases for V and 1 base for J; bases not matched to a gene: 7. The CDR3: CASSLRGGRGTDTQYF. CDR3 coding DNA: TGCGCCAGCAGCCTACGGGGGGGCCGGGGCACAGATACGCAGTATTTT.

The rearrangement uses TRBV28 and TRBJ2-7; the D call may be TRBD1 or TRBD2 (6 bases each). V was clipped by 6 bases and J by 4 bases, with 13 bases between them. Germline CDR1 reads MDHEN; CDR2 reads SYDVKM. The CDR3 sequence is 13 residues long. The chain's CDR3 is CASRRGVGYEQYF. DNA for the CDR3: TGTGCCAGCAGGAGGGGGGTCGGGTACGAGCAGTACTTC.

The genes are TRBV7-2 and TRBJ1-2, with 8 bases aligning to TRBD1. V lost 2 bases, J lost 2 bases, and 4 bases stayed unmatched. CDR1 and CDR2 (germline): SGHTA, FQGNSA. The CDR3 is made up of 15 amino acids. DNA of the CDR3: TGTGCCAGCAGCTTACAGGGGGCTCCAAACTATGGCTACACCTTC. As protein: CASSLQGAPNYGYTF.